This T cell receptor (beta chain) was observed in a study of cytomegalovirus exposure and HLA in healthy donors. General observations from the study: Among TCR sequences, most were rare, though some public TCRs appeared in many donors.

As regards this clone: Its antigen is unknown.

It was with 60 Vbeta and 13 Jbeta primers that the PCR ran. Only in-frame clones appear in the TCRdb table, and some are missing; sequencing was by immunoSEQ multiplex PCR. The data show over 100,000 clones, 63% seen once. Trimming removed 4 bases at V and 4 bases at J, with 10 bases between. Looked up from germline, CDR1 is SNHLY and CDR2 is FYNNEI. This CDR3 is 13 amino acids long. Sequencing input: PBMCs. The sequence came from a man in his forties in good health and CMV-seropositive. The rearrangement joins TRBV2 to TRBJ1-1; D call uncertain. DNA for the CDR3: TGTGCCAGCAGTGTGAGGGAGGGCACTGAAGCTTTCTTT. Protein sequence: CASSVREGTEAFF.